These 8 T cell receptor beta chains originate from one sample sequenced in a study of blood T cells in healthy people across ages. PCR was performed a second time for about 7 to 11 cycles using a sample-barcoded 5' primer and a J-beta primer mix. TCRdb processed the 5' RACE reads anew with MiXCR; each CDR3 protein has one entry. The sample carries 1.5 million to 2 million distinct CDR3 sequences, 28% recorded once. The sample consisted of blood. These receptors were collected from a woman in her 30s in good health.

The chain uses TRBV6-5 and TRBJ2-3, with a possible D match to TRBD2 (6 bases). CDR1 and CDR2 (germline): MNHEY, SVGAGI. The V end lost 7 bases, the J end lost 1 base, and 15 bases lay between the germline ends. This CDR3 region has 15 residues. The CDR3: CASTKRGVGTDTQYF. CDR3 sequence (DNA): TGTGCCAGCACGAAGCGCGGGGTTGGCACAGATACGCAGTATTTT.

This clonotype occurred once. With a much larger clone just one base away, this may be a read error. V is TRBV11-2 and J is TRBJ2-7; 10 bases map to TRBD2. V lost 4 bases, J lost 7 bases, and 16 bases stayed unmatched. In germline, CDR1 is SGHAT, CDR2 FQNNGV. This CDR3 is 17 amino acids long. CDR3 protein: CASSSLTGLAGVNEQYF. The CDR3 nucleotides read TGTGCCAGCAGCTCCCTCACCGGGCTAGCGGGAGTCAATGAGCAGTACTTC.

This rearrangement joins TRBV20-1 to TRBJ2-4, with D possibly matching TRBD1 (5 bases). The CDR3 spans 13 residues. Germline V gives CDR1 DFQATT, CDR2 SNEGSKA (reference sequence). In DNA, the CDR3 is TGCAGCGTCGGTCAGGGTACCTACAATGAGCAGTACTTC. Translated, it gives CSVGQGTYNEQYF.

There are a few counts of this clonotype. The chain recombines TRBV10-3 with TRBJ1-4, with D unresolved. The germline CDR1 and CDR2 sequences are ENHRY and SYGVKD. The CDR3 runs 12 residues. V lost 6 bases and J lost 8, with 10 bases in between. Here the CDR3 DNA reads TGTGCCATCAGGGGGTCGGGAGAAAAACTGTTTTTT. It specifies CAIRGSGEKLFF.

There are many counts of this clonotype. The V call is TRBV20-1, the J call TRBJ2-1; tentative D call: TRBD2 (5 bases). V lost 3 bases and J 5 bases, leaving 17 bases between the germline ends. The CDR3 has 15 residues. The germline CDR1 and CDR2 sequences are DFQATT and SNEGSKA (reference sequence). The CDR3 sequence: CSASVSGVRNNEQFF. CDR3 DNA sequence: TGCAGTGCTAGTGTATCCGGGGTTCGAAACAATGAGCAGTTCTTC.

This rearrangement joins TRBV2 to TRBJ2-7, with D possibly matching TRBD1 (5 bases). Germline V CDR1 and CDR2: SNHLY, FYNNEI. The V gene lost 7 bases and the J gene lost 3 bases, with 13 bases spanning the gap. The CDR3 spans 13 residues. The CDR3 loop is CASKTEKHYEQYF. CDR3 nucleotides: TGTGCCAGCAAGACAGAGAAACACTACGAGCAGTACTTC.

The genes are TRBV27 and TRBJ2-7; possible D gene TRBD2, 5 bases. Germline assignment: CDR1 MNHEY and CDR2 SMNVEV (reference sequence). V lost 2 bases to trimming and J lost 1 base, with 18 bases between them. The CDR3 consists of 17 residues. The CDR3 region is CASSLESGKEGSYEQYF. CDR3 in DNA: TGTGCCAGCAGTTTAGAATCGGGAAAAGAAGGATCCTACGAGCAGTACTTC.

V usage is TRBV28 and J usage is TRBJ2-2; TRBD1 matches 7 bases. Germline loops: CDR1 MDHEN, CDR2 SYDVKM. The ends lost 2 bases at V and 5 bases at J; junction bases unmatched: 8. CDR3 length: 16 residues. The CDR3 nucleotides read TGTGCCAGCAGTTTAAGACAGGGAGTACGGACCGGGGAGCTGTTTTTT. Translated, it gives CASSLRQGVRTGELFF.